The 5 T cell receptor beta chains given below trace back to one sample, sequenced in a study of T cell clonality in common variable immunodeficiency. Measured with immunoSEQ multiplex PCR; TCRdb has only the in-frame clones, and not every one. The table lists roughly 79,000 clones, with no singletons. Sequences were obtained from peripheral blood mononuclear cells. These receptors originate from a person aged 18 to 70 in good health.

In this sample, this clone turned up many times. The CDR3 extends 3 residues past the end of the read, so its final part is completed from the germline J gene. The rearrangement links TRBV7-9 to TRBJ1-1; 9 bases are shared with TRBD1. The germline CDR1 and CDR2 sequences are SEHNR and FQNEAQ (reference sequence). The CDR3 runs to 13 residues. V shed 5 bases, J shed 6 bases, and the junction held 4 bases outside the gene matches. The DNA read from the CDR3 is TGTGCCAGCAGCCGGGGACAGGGATCTGAA. Translation: CASSRGQGSE. Given in full, the CDR3 is CASSRGQGSEAFF.

This clone was observed a handful of times. The read comes to an end 3 residues before the CDR3 does, leaving the germline J gene to fill in the end. V and J are TRBV2 and TRBJ2-7; TRBD1 is a possible D gene (6 bases). This CDR3 is 14 amino acids long. Trimming left V 9 bases short and J 5 bases short, with 20 bases between. Germline CDR1 reads SNHLY; CDR2 reads FYNNEI. The CDR3 here is CASIRDTVENEQYF. The CDR3 DNA, read in part, is TGTGCCAGTATCCGGGACACCGTAGAGAACGAG. Using reference TRBV2 and TRBJ2-7 for the parts outside the CDR3, the full variable domain is EPEVTQTPSHQVTQMGQEVILRCVPISNHLYFYWYRQILGQKVEFLVSFYNNEISEKSEIFDDQFSVERPDGSNFTLKIRSTKLEDSAMYFCASIRDTVENEQYFGPGTRLTVT.

In this sample, this clone turned up many times. Read data end 3 residues before the CDR3 end; the end is taken from the germline J gene. The V and J genes are TRBV2 and TRBJ2-2; 8 nucleotides match TRBD1. V shed 6 bases, J shed 7 bases, and the junction held 7 bases outside the gene matches. The germline CDR1 and CDR2 sequences are SNHLY and FYNNEI. This CDR3 is 14 amino acids long. CDR3 bases read: TGTGCCAGCAGCCACGGACAGGGACGCGGGGAG. It yields the protein CASSHGQGRGE. The full CDR3 reads CASSHGQGRGELFF. The full variable domain, with the rest looked up from reference TRBV2 and TRBJ2-2, is EPEVTQTPSHQVTQMGQEVILRCVPISNHLYFYWYRQILGQKVEFLVSFYNNEISEKSEIFDDQFSVERPDGSNFTLKIRSTKLEDSAMYFCASSHGQGRGELFFGEGSRLTVL.

This clone appeared many times. The CDR3 is cut off 3 residues early in the read; its end comes from the germline J gene. J is TRBJ1-2 and V is TRBV29-1; D gene unclear. Per germline, CDR1 SQVTM and CDR2 ANQGSEA. This CDR3 is 12 amino acids long. V shed 7 bases and J shed 1 base, with 10 bases lying between them. The sequenced part of the CDR3 DNA is TGCAGCGCAACAGTAGTTAACTATGGC. This sequence encodes CSATVVNYG. The whole CDR3 sequence reads CSATVVNYGYTF.

Ten or more counts support this clone. The read is 3 residues too short to cover the CDR3 end, so that end is filled in from the germline J gene. The chain links TRBV20-1 to TRBJ1-5, with TRBD1 matching over 9 bases. V shed 6 bases and J 4 bases; nucleotides not matched to a gene: 10. Germline V gives CDR1 DFQATT, CDR2 SNEGSKA (reference sequence). The CDR3 has 15 amino acids. The CDR3 DNA, read in part, is TGCAGTGCGCGCGCGGGACAGGGAAATAATCAGCCC. Its protein is CSARAGQGNNQP. The full CDR3 protein is CSARAGQGNNQPQHF.